Presented here are 18 T cell receptor beta chains from one specimen sequenced in a study of blood T cell repertoires in COVID-19. Using immunoSEQ multiplex PCR, the repertoire was profiled, and TCRdb retains in-frame clones only, with some absent. The sample holds around 300,000 clones, 70% to 90% seen once. The sequenced sample was peripheral blood. The receptors were sampled from a woman in her fifties or sixties with COVID-19, enrolled during active disease.

This chain connects TRBV15 to TRBJ1-2; 7 nucleotides align to TRBD1. This CDR3 is 15 amino acids long. Germline lookup yields CDR1 LNHNV and CDR2 YYDKDF (reference sequence). The V and J ends lost 2 bases and 0 bases, in that order; junction bases with no gene match: 3. The chain's CDR3 is CATSRRQGANYGYTF. The CDR3, as DNA: TGTGCCACCAGCAGAAGACAGGGCGCTAACTATGGCTACACCTTC.

The rearrangement joins TRBV7-2 to TRBJ2-7; 12 bases line up with TRBD2. Germline CDR1 and CDR2: SGHTA and FQGNSA. The CDR3 extends over 19 amino acids. The ends lost 3 bases at V and 1 base at J; junction bases unmatched: 13. CDR3 sequence reads: CASSFRSLGGLAGSYEQYF. For the CDR3, the DNA is TGTGCCAGCAGCTTTCGATCATTAGGGGGACTAGCGGGTTCCTACGAGCAGTACTTC.

CDR3 sequence reads: CASSFTTYNEQFF. For the CDR3, the DNA is TGTGCCAGCAGCTTCACCACATACAATGAGCAGTTCTTC. The chain carries TRBV7-2 and TRBJ2-1; no definite D call. V lost 3 bases and J 4 bases, leaving 7 bases between the germline ends. Germline assignment: CDR1 SGHTA and CDR2 FQGNSA. The CDR3 totals 13 residues.

The chain couples TRBV5-5 to TRBJ1-1; 8 bases align to TRBD1. This CDR3 is built from 15 residues. The V segment lost 1 base and the J segment 0 bases; nucleotides outside the gene matches: 2. Germline V gene sequence: CDR1 SGHKS, CDR2 YYEKEE (reference sequence). The CDR3 spells CASSLTGGMNTEAFF. The CDR3 DNA follows: TGTGCCAGCAGCTTGACAGGGGGTATGAACACTGAAGCTTTCTTT. The full variable domain, completed using reference TRBV5-5 and TRBJ1-1, is DAGVTQSPTHLIKTRGQQVTLRCSPISGHKSVSWYQQVLGQGPQFIFQYYEKEERGRGNFPDRFSARQFPNYSSELNVNALLLGDSALYLCASSLTGGMNTEAFFGQGTRLTVV.

The CDR3: CASSEGQKSTDTQYF. In DNA form, the CDR3 reads TGTGCCAGCAGTGAAGGACAGAAAAGCACAGATACGCAGTATTTT. The chain joins TRBV27 to TRBJ2-3, with a weak D call TRBD1 (6 bases). The V gene lost 5 bases and the J gene lost 0 bases, with 12 bases spanning the gap. Germline V CDR1 and CDR2: MNHEY, SMNVEV (reference sequence). The CDR3 totals 15 residues.

This chain links TRBV12-3 or TRBV12-4 with TRBJ1-1; tentative D call: TRBD1 (6 bases). The CDR3 extends over 10 amino acids. Trimming took off 7 bases at V and 8 bases at J, with 8 bases between the two ends. The CDR3 is CASIDREAFF. The CDR3 DNA follows: TGTGCCAGCATCGACAGGGAAGCTTTCTTT.

The CDR3: CASSPATGSRNEQFF. CDR3 coding DNA: TGTGCCAGCTCACCAGCCACAGGTTCGAGAAATGAGCAGTTCTTC. The chain uses TRBV18 and TRBJ2-1, with D perhaps matching TRBD1 (5 bases). This CDR3 contains 15 residues. Germline V CDR1 and CDR2: KGHSH, LQKENI. Trimming removed 2 bases from V and 7 bases from J, with 15 bases in between.

This sequence joins TRBV29-1 and TRBJ1-2, with TRBD1 matching over 9 bases. This CDR3 has 13 amino acids. V gave up 6 bases and J gave up 7 bases; unmatched junction bases: 9. The germline CDR1 and CDR2 sequences are SQVTM and ANQGSEA. The CDR3 region is CSVDPRDRAGYTF. CDR3 sequence (DNA): TGCAGCGTCGACCCCCGGGACAGGGCTGGCTACACCTTC.

The V gene is TRBV10-3, the J gene TRBJ2-2; 14 bases align to TRBD2. The CDR3 contains 17 residues. The V segment lost 4 bases and the J segment 7 bases; nucleotides outside the gene matches: 8. Germline values: CDR1 ENHRY, CDR2 SYGVKD. In nucleotides, the CDR3 is TGTGCCATCAGTGGCCCCGGACTAGCGGGAGGAGTCGGGGAGCTGTTTTTT. Encoded protein: CAISGPGLAGGVGELFF.

The V gene is TRBV11-2, the J gene TRBJ2-5; 12 nucleotides align to TRBD2. V gave up 6 bases and J gave up 5 bases; unmatched junction bases: 7. The germline CDR1 and CDR2 sequences are SGHAT and FQNNGV. This CDR3 region has 15 residues. The DNA for the CDR3 is TGTGCCAGCAGGTTGACTAGCGGGAGACAGGAGACCCAGTACTTC. Encoded protein: CASRLTSGRQETQYF.

V and J are TRBV18 and TRBJ2-3, with TRBD2 matching over 14 bases. CDR1 is KGHSH and CDR2 is LQKENI in the germline V gene. J gave up 3 bases and V 4 bases, and 3 bases lay outside the gene matches. This CDR3 is 16 amino acids long. The CDR3 DNA is TGTGCCAGCTCACGGGGACTAGCGGGAGAAACAGATACGCAGTATTTT. It codes for CASSRGLAGETDTQYF. The full variable domain, rest sourced from reference TRBV18 and TRBJ2-3, is NAGVMQNPRHLVRRRGQEARLRCSPMKGHSHVYWYRQLPEEGLKFMVYLQKENIIDESGMPKERFSAEFPKEGPSILRIQQVVRGDSAAYFCASSRGLAGETDTQYFGPGTRLTVL.

The chain recombines TRBV5-1 with TRBJ2-7; 8 bases match TRBD1. The CDR3 totals 14 residues. With V trimmed by 2 bases and J by 7 bases, 8 bases remained unmatched. Germline values: CDR1 SGHRS, CDR2 YFSETQ. The CDR3 nucleotides read TGCGCCAGCAGCTTCCTTACAGGGGGTGGGGAGCAGTACTTC. Its translation is CASSFLTGGGEQYF.

This clone has only one observation. CDR3 in DNA: TGTGCCAGCAGCCACTTACTAGCGGGAGTAGAGACCCAGTACTTC. Translation gives CASSHLLAGVETQYF. The rearrangement joins TRBV3-1 (or the pseudogene TRBV3-2) to TRBJ2-5, with 11 bases that match TRBD2. The CDR3 is 15 amino acids. Germline lookup yields CDR1 LGHDT and CDR2 YNNKEL (reference sequence). The J segment lost 4 bases and the V segment lost 3 bases, leaving 4 bases of the junction unmatched.

The V and J genes are TRBV10-3 and TRBJ1-5, with TRBD1 identical over 7 bases. The CDR3 is 14 residues long. Per the germline V gene, CDR1 is ENHRY and CDR2 is SYGVKD. With 9 bases clipped from V and 6 bases from J, the junction kept 11 bases outside the gene matches. The CDR3 bases are TGTGCCATTGCGCTGACAGGGAACGTTCAGCCCCAGCATTTT. Protein: CAIALTGNVQPQHF.

This chain links TRBV7-2 with TRBJ1-5; TRBD1 matches 10 bases. V lost 5 bases to trimming and J lost 6 bases; unmatched junction nucleotides: 10. The CDR3 loop spans 16 amino acids. Looked up from germline, CDR1 is SGHTA and CDR2 is FQGNSA. This chain's CDR3 is CASSPRDRGEGQPQHF. The DNA of the CDR3 is TGTGCCAGCAGCCCCCGGGACAGGGGCGAAGGTCAGCCCCAGCATTTT.

The CDR3 DNA reads as TGCGCCAGCAGCCTCGACAGGGGCTCTGGAAACACCATATATTTT. This codes for CASSLDRGSGNTIYF. V gene TRBV5-1 combines with J gene TRBJ1-3, with 8 bases lining up with TRBD1. J gave up 0 bases and V 4 bases, and 3 bases lay outside the gene matches. This CDR3 region has 15 residues. Germline V gives CDR1 SGHRS, CDR2 YFSETQ.

The chain links TRBV30 to TRBJ2-7; no definite D call. With 2 bases removed from V and 5 bases from J, the gap between germline ends came to 10 bases. The CDR3 extends over 12 amino acids. Germline CDR1 and CDR2: GTSNPN and SVGIG (reference sequence). CDR3 nucleotides: TGTGCCTGGAGTAGAGGAATCGACGAGCAGTACTTC. It specifies CAWSRGIDEQYF.

A single count supports this clone. The rearrangement links TRBV4-1 to TRBJ2-7, with 9 bases that match TRBD1. The CDR3 loop spans 15 amino acids. CDR1 and CDR2 from the germline V gene are MGHRA and YSYEKL. V was clipped by 4 bases and J by 7 bases; unmatched bases: 11. CDR3 sequence reads: CASSLNRGPWGEQYF. The CDR3 DNA reads TGCGCCAGCAGCCTAAACAGGGGGCCTTGGGGTGAGCAGTACTTC.